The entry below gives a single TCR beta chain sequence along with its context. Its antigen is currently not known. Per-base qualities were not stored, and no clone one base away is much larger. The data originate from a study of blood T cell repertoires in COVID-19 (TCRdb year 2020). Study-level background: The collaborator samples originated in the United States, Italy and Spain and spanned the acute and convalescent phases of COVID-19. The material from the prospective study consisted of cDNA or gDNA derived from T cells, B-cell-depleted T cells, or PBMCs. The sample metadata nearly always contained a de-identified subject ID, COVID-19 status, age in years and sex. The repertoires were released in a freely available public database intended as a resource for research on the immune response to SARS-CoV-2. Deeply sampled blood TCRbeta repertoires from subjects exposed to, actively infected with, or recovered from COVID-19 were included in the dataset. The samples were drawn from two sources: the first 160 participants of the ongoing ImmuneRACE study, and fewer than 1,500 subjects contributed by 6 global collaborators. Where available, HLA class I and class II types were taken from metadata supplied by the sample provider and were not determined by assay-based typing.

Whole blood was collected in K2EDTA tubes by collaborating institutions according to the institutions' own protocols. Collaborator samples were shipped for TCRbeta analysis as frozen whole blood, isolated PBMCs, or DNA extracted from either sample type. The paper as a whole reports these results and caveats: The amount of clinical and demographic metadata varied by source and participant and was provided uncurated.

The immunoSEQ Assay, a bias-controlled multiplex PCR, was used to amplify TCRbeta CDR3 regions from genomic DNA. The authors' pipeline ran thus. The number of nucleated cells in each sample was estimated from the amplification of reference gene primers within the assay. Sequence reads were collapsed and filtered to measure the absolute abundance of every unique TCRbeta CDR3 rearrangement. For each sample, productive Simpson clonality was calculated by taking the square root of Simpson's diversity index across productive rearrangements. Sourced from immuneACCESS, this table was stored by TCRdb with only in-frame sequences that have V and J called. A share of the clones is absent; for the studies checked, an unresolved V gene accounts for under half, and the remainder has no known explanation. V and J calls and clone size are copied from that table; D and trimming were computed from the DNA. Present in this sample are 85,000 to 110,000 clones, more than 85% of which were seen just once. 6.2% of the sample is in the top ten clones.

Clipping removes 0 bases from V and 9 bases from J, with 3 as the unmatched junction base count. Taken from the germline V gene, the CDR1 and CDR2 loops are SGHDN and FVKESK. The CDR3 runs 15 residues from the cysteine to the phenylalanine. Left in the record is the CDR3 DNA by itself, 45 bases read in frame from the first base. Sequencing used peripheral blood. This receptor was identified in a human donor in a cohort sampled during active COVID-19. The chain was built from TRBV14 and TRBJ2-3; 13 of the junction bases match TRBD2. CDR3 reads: CASSQDLTSGGTQYF. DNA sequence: TGTGCCAGCAGCCAAGACTTGACTAGCGGGGGGACGCAGTATTTT.